The rows below give T cell receptor beta chains drawn from one sample of a study of graft-versus-host responses after intestinal transplantation. No antigen is known for these receptors. Sequenced by immunoSEQ multiplex PCR; TCRdb stores in-frame clones only, minus some. The data show some 130,000 clones, 90% to 95% seen once. Sequencing used unstimulated CD4+ T cells sorted from spleen or lymph node cells, obtained before intestinal transplant. These TCRs come from a human donor who received an intestinal transplant. The CDR3 runs from the conserved cysteine through the conserved F or W. The order of the fields is V gene, clone size, J gene, D gene, CDR3 DNA, CDR3 protein. D genes are given only for firm matches. Only some rows state a clone size, as once, few, many or a class for expanded clones.

v_call: TRBV4-1
clone_size: NA
j_call: TRBJ2-3
d_call: TRBD1
cdr3_nt: TGCGCCAGCAGCCGATACAGGGGGCAGAGCACAGATACGCAGTATTTT
cdr3_aa: CASSRYRGQSTDTQYF

v_call: TRBV18
clone_size: NA
j_call: TRBJ2-7
d_call: NA
cdr3_nt: TGTGCCAGCTCTCCGCCAAGGACCTACGAGCAGTACTTC
cdr3_aa: CASSPPRTYEQYF

v_call: TRBV6-1
clone_size: NA
j_call: TRBJ1-1
d_call: NA
cdr3_nt: TGTGCCAGTGACAGGTCCGCAGGTAGGGCTTTCTTT
cdr3_aa: CASDRSAGRAFF

v_call: TRBV6-1
clone_size: NA
j_call: TRBJ2-7
d_call: TRBD2
cdr3_nt: TGTGCCAGCAGTTGGCTAGCGGACTCACGGGAGCAGTACTTC
cdr3_aa: CASSWLADSREQYF

v_call: TRBV5-1
clone_size: NA
j_call: TRBJ2-3
d_call: NA
cdr3_nt: TGCGCCAGCAGCTTGGATGCTCCTGCGGATACGCAGTATTTT
cdr3_aa: CASSLDAPADTQYF

v_call: TRBV11-3
clone_size: NA
j_call: TRBJ1-1
d_call: NA
cdr3_nt: TGTGCCAGCAGCTTAGGGCGCGTGGACACTGAAGCTTTCTTT
cdr3_aa: CASSLGRVDTEAFF

v_call: TRBV4-1
clone_size: few
j_call: TRBJ2-4
d_call: TRBD2
cdr3_nt: TGCGCCAGCAGCCGGACTAGCGGGGCCAAAAACATTCAGTACTTC
cdr3_aa: CASSRTSGAKNIQYF

v_call: TRBV7-6
clone_size: NA
j_call: TRBJ1-5
d_call: NA
cdr3_nt: TGTGCCAGCAGCCCTCGTACAGGGTCTCGACAGCCCCAGCATTTT
cdr3_aa: CASSPRTGSRQPQHF

v_call: TRBV6-1
clone_size: NA
j_call: TRBJ2-5
d_call: NA
cdr3_nt: TGTGCCAGCAGTGTGGGTGCAGTTAGCGAGTCGTGGGAGACCCAGTACTTC
cdr3_aa: CASSVGAVSESWETQYF

v_call: TRBV7-9
clone_size: once
j_call: TRBJ2-3
d_call: TRBD1
cdr3_nt: TGTGCCAGCAGCTTCGGGACAGGGCTTCCGGCGCAGTATTTT
cdr3_aa: CASSFGTGLPAQYF

v_call: TRBV4-1
clone_size: NA
j_call: TRBJ2-1
d_call: TRBD2
cdr3_nt: TGCGCCAGCAGCCAAGGGGAGCGGGGGCATTACAATGAGCAGTTCTTC
cdr3_aa: CASSQGERGHYNEQFF

v_call: TRBV20-1
clone_size: NA
j_call: TRBJ1-4
d_call: TRBD1
cdr3_nt: TGCAGTGCTAGCGTACAGGGGAGACTGTTTTTT
cdr3_aa: CSASVQGRLFF

v_call: TRBV5-1
clone_size: NA
j_call: TRBJ2-1
d_call: TRBD2
cdr3_nt: TGCGCCAGCAGCTCAGGACTAGCGGGGAACGAGCAGTTCTTC
cdr3_aa: CASSSGLAGNEQFF

v_call: TRBV2
clone_size: NA
j_call: TRBJ2-5
d_call: NA
cdr3_nt: TGTGCCAGCAGCGTCAAGGAGACCCAGTACTTC
cdr3_aa: CASSVKETQYF

v_call: TRBV2
clone_size: NA
j_call: TRBJ1-1
d_call: TRBD1
cdr3_nt: TGTGCCAGCGGAAAACAGGGGTTGGACACTGAAGCTTTCTTT
cdr3_aa: CASGKQGLDTEAFF

v_call: TRBV21-1
clone_size: NA
j_call: TRBJ1-1
d_call: NA
cdr3_nt: TGTGCCAGCGTTCTGACGGGACAGGGGTGTTTAGGGAACACTGAAGCTTTCTTT
cdr3_aa: CASVLTGQGCLGNTEAFF

v_call: TRBV10-3
clone_size: NA
j_call: TRBJ2-1
d_call: TRBD2
cdr3_nt: TGTGCCATCAGTGTCGGCCTAGCGGGGCTGAATGAGCAGTTCTTC
cdr3_aa: CAISVGLAGLNEQFF

v_call: TRBV5-1
clone_size: NA
j_call: TRBJ2-4
d_call: TRBD1
cdr3_nt: TGCGCCAGCAGCTGGACCGGGACAGGGCTGAACATTCAGTACTTC
cdr3_aa: CASSWTGTGLNIQYF

v_call: TRBV7-3
clone_size: NA
j_call: TRBJ1-1
d_call: NA
cdr3_nt: TGTGCCAGCAGCTTGACAGGGAACACTGAAGCTTTCTTT
cdr3_aa: CASSLTGNTEAFF

v_call: TRBV18
clone_size: NA
j_call: TRBJ2-7
d_call: NA
cdr3_nt: TGTGCCAGCTCACCACGATCGGAACACGAGCAGTACTTC
cdr3_aa: CASSPRSEHEQYF

v_call: TRBV5-1
clone_size: NA
j_call: TRBJ2-7
d_call: NA
cdr3_nt: TGCGTCAGCAGCCCTGACAATTCCTACGAGCAGTACTTC
cdr3_aa: CVSSPDNSYEQYF

v_call: TRBV5-1
clone_size: NA
j_call: TRBJ2-1
d_call: TRBD2
cdr3_nt: TGCGCCAGCAGCATCGGGTCTAGCGGGTACAATGAGCAGTTCTTC
cdr3_aa: CASSIGSSGYNEQFF

v_call: TRBV6-1
clone_size: NA
j_call: TRBJ2-2
d_call: NA
cdr3_nt: TGTGCCAGCAGTAGGGAACAGGGAACCACCGGGGAGCTGTTTTTT
cdr3_aa: CASSREQGTTGELFF

v_call: TRBV5-1
clone_size: NA
j_call: TRBJ2-3
d_call: NA
cdr3_nt: TGCGCCAGCAGCTTGGATGGGGGGCTCGCAGATACGCAGTATTTT
cdr3_aa: CASSLDGGLADTQYF

v_call: TRBV5-1
clone_size: NA
j_call: TRBJ2-5
d_call: NA
cdr3_nt: TGCGCCAGCAGCACAGGACATCAAGAGACCCAGTACTTC
cdr3_aa: CASSTGHQETQYF

v_call: TRBV5-1
clone_size: NA
j_call: TRBJ2-5
d_call: NA
cdr3_nt: TGCGCCAGCAGCCGAATGACAGTAACCCAAGAGACCCAGTACTTC
cdr3_aa: CASSRMTVTQETQYF

v_call: TRBV18
clone_size: NA
j_call: TRBJ2-7
d_call: NA
cdr3_nt: TGTGCCAGCTCACCAAACAAGGGAGCCTACGAGCAGTACTTC
cdr3_aa: CASSPNKGAYEQYF

v_call: TRBV30
clone_size: NA
j_call: TRBJ2-3
d_call: NA
cdr3_nt: TGTGCCTGGAGTGGACCAGGTCCTGCAGATACGCAGTATTTT
cdr3_aa: CAWSGPGPADTQYF

v_call: TRBV6-1
clone_size: NA
j_call: TRBJ1-4
d_call: NA
cdr3_nt: TGTGCCAGCAGGGGGACGGGTGAAAAACTGTTTTTT
cdr3_aa: CASRGTGEKLFF

v_call: TRBV15
clone_size: NA
j_call: TRBJ1-2
d_call: NA
cdr3_nt: TGTGCCACCAGCAGAGCCGCGCGGGCGGGTGGCTACACCTTC
cdr3_aa: CATSRAARAGGYTF

v_call: TRBV5-1
clone_size: NA
j_call: TRBJ2-1
d_call: TRBD1
cdr3_nt: TGCGCCAGCAGTTCAAGGGAGGACAGGGCTTCAAATGAGCAGTTCTTC
cdr3_aa: CASSSREDRASNEQFF

v_call: TRBV6-1
clone_size: NA
j_call: TRBJ1-1
d_call: NA
cdr3_nt: TGTGCCAGCGGGACGGATAACACTGAAGCTTTCTTT
cdr3_aa: CASGTDNTEAFF

v_call: TRBV4-1
clone_size: NA
j_call: TRBJ2-4
d_call: TRBD2
cdr3_nt: TGCGCCAGCAGCCAAGAACCCTTTCGAATAGCGGGGGTACAAAACATTCAGTACTTC
cdr3_aa: CASSQEPFRIAGVQNIQYF

v_call: TRBV5-6
clone_size: NA
j_call: TRBJ2-2
d_call: TRBD2
cdr3_nt: TGTGCCAGCAGCTACCGGACTAGCGGGGGGGCTTCAGGCGGGGAGCTGTTTTTT
cdr3_aa: CASSYRTSGGASGGELFF

v_call: TRBV19
clone_size: NA
j_call: TRBJ1-6
d_call: NA
cdr3_nt: TGTGCCAGTAGTCTAGGGACGGGCCATGATTGGGCCCTCCACTTT
cdr3_aa: CASSLGTGHDWALHF

v_call: TRBV10-3
clone_size: NA
j_call: TRBJ2-3
d_call: NA
cdr3_nt: TGTGCCACTGGTGGAGGGAAGGGGAACACAGATACGCAGTATTTT
cdr3_aa: CATGGGKGNTDTQYF

v_call: TRBV5-1
clone_size: NA
j_call: TRBJ1-1
d_call: NA
cdr3_nt: TGCGCCAGCAGGGGAGACACTGAAGCTTTCTTT
cdr3_aa: CASRGDTEAFF

v_call: TRBV7-9
clone_size: NA
j_call: TRBJ1-3
d_call: NA
cdr3_nt: TGTGCCAGCAGCCCGCTCTCTGGAAACACCATATATTTT
cdr3_aa: CASSPLSGNTIYF

v_call: TRBV20-1
clone_size: once
j_call: TRBJ1-1
d_call: NA
cdr3_nt: TGCAGTGCTAGGGGGGATACTGAAGCTTTCTTT
cdr3_aa: CSARGDTEAFF

v_call: TRBV7-9
clone_size: once
j_call: TRBJ2-7
d_call: TRBD1
cdr3_nt: TGTGCCAGCAGCCCGGGACAGAACTACGAGCAGTACTTC
cdr3_aa: CASSPGQNYEQYF

v_call: TRBV7-9
clone_size: NA
j_call: TRBJ1-1
d_call: NA
cdr3_nt: TGTGCCAGCAGCTTGATATATAACACTGAAGCTTTCTTT
cdr3_aa: CASSLIYNTEAFF

v_call: TRBV10-3
clone_size: NA
j_call: TRBJ1-1
d_call: NA
cdr3_nt: TGTGCCATCAGTGAGGACAGAAACATGAACACTGAAGCTTTCTTT
cdr3_aa: CAISEDRNMNTEAFF

v_call: TRBV27
clone_size: NA
j_call: TRBJ2-3
d_call: TRBD1
cdr3_nt: TGTGCCAGCAGTATACAGGGGAGCACAGATACGCAGTATTTT
cdr3_aa: CASSIQGSTDTQYF

v_call: TRBV5-4
clone_size: once
j_call: TRBJ2-3
d_call: NA
cdr3_nt: TGTGCCAGCAGCTTGGACTTCTCGGGGTCTGATACGCAGTATTTT
cdr3_aa: CASSLDFSGSDTQYF

v_call: TRBV4-1
clone_size: NA
j_call: TRBJ2-7
d_call: NA
cdr3_nt: TGCGCCAGCAGCCCTGTGGACCGGGGGCCTTCCTACGAGCAGTACTTC
cdr3_aa: CASSPVDRGPSYEQYF

v_call: TRBV7-3
clone_size: NA
j_call: TRBJ2-5
d_call: TRBD2
cdr3_nt: TGTGCCAGCAGCCCTGCGGGAGCTATTGAGACCCAGTACTTC
cdr3_aa: CASSPAGAIETQYF

v_call: TRBV6-6
clone_size: NA
j_call: TRBJ1-2
d_call: NA
cdr3_nt: TGTGCCAGCAGTTACCAGGGTGGGTTTGATGGCTACACCTTC
cdr3_aa: CASSYQGGFDGYTF

v_call: TRBV15
clone_size: NA
j_call: TRBJ1-4
d_call: NA
cdr3_nt: TGTGCCACCAGCAGAGGAGGTCCGGCTGAAAAACTGTTTTTT
cdr3_aa: CATSRGGPAEKLFF

v_call: TRBV6-4
clone_size: NA
j_call: TRBJ1-1
d_call: NA
cdr3_nt: TGTGCCAGCAGTCTTTCTATGAACACTGAAGCTTTCTTT
cdr3_aa: CASSLSMNTEAFF

v_call: TRBV5-1
clone_size: NA
j_call: TRBJ1-1
d_call: NA
cdr3_nt: TGCGCCAGCAGCTTGGCGGGGGGCTCGAACACTGAAGCTTTCTTT
cdr3_aa: CASSLAGGSNTEAFF

v_call: TRBV7-2
clone_size: NA
j_call: TRBJ1-1
d_call: NA
cdr3_nt: TGTGCCAGCTTACAGTCGAGGTTGAACACTGAAGCTTTCTTT
cdr3_aa: CASLQSRLNTEAFF

v_call: TRBV29-1
clone_size: NA
j_call: TRBJ1-5
d_call: NA
cdr3_nt: TGCAGCGTTGAAGTAGGGGTGGGTCAGCCCCAGCATTTT
cdr3_aa: CSVEVGVGQPQHF

v_call: TRBV18
clone_size: NA
j_call: TRBJ1-2
d_call: NA
cdr3_nt: TGTGCCAGCCCCCTCGGGAAAAATGGCTACACCTTC
cdr3_aa: CASPLGKNGYTF

v_call: TRBV30
clone_size: NA
j_call: TRBJ1-1
d_call: NA
cdr3_nt: TGTGCCTGGAGCCGAGGGGGTCTGACTGAAGCTTTCTTT
cdr3_aa: CAWSRGGLTEAFF

v_call: TRBV15
clone_size: NA
j_call: TRBJ1-5
d_call: NA
cdr3_nt: TGTGCCACCACCCCCAGGCACGATCAGCCCCAGCATTTT
cdr3_aa: CATTPRHDQPQHF

v_call: TRBV19
clone_size: once
j_call: TRBJ1-5
d_call: TRBD1
cdr3_nt: TGTGCCAGTAGTGGGAGGACAGGGGGCGCGGATCAGCCCCAGCATTTT
cdr3_aa: CASSGRTGGADQPQHF

v_call: TRBV5-6
clone_size: NA
j_call: TRBJ2-6
d_call: NA
cdr3_nt: TGTGCCAGCAGCTTAGTTCTTTCCTCTGGGGCCAACGTCCTGACTTTC
cdr3_aa: CASSLVLSSGANVLTF

v_call: TRBV6-1
clone_size: few
j_call: TRBJ1-1
d_call: NA
cdr3_nt: TGTGCCAGCAGTCCAGGATTGAACACTGAAGCTTTCTTT
cdr3_aa: CASSPGLNTEAFF